This T cell receptor beta chain was sequenced for a study of control samples from healthy donors and cancer patients. The table came from immunoSEQ multiplex PCR; TCRdb's copy has only in-frame clones and leaves some out. The top ten clones hold 15% to 19% of a sample with roughly 69,000 clones, 65% to 85% of them seen once. CDR1 and CDR2 from the germline V gene are SQVTM and ANQGSEA. The germline V and J ends were trimmed by 7 bases and 10 bases, with 23 bases remaining between them. The CDR3 totals 14 residues. Sequenced: blood. The source is a man in his 60s in good health. V and J are TRBV29-1 and TRBJ2-1; D possibly matches TRBD1 or TRBD2 (5 bases each). The CDR3 protein is CSAQYTGRWKEQFF. The CDR3 DNA reads as TGCAGCGCCCAATATACGGGGCGTTGGAAAGAGCAGTTCTTC.